This T cell receptor (beta chain) is drawn from a study of T cell repertoires in cytomegalovirus infection. Study-wide results and caveats: What dominated the ex vivo response were HLA-C-restricted CMV-specific TCR beta clonotypes. There were carriers of CMV plus the relevant HLA, and cumulative public TCR beta family frequency identified them.

V lost 5 bases to trimming and J lost 0 bases; unmatched junction nucleotides: 11. The CDR3 extends over 19 amino acids. CDR1 and CDR2 from the germline V gene are SGHTA and FQGNSA. This clonotype was recorded at least ten times. Antigen: not known. TCRdb reprocessed the reads via MiXCR and lists one record per CDR3 protein. The repertoire holds around 43,000 distinct CDR3 sequences, approximately 22% seen once, with 15% to 20% in the top ten. Sequencing input: PBMCs, sequenced either directly or after in vitro stimulation (not recorded which). The clonotype was recovered from a human donor in good health (CMV status not recorded). Some clones in this sample may be carry-over from other donors' samples. The V and J genes are TRBV7-2 and TRBJ1-6; 9 nucleotides align to TRBD1. DNA of the CDR3: TGTGCCAGCAGCAGGGACAGGGATAATTCGCGCTCCTATAATTCACCCCTCCACTTT. This translates into CASSRDRDNSRSYNSPLHF.